Presented here are 9 T cell receptor beta chains from one specimen sequenced in a study of shared clonotypes between healthy human individuals. Assay used: immunoSEQ multiplex PCR; TCRdb lists only in-frame clones, some missing. The sample has roughly 2.5 million clones; 90% to 95% are singletons. Sequencing was performed on naive CD4+ T cells sorted from blood. Subset here: CD45RA+ positively selected. Every receptor here comes from a man younger than 35 in good health.

The V gene is TRBV5-1, the J gene TRBJ2-5; a weak D match, TRBD1 (5 bases). CDR3 size: 13 residues. The V end was cut by 5 bases, the J end by 2 bases, with 10 bases between. The germline V gene has CDR1 SGHRS and CDR2 YFSETQ. CDR3 sequence: CASSRWTQETQYF. The CDR3 bases are TGCGCCAGCAGTCGGTGGACACAAGAGACCCAGTACTTC.

With respect to this clone: Other DNA variants within this sample encode the same CDR3. This sequence joins TRBV7-2 and TRBJ2-5; the D gene is possibly TRBD2 (5 bases). Trimming took off 3 bases at V and 2 bases at J, with 7 bases between the two ends. Germline V gene lookup returns CDR1 SGHTA and CDR2 FQGNSA. The CDR3 consists of 13 residues. The CDR3 DNA follows: TGTGCCAGCAGCTTCAGCGGACAAGAGACCCAGTACTTC. Translated: CASSFSGQETQYF.

This rearrangement joins TRBV10-3 to TRBJ2-6; D may correspond to TRBD1 or TRBD2 (5 bases each). There are 17 residues in the CDR3. V was cut by 3 bases and J by 0 bases, with 12 bases left in between. CDR1 is ENHRY and CDR2 is SYGVKD in the germline V gene. The CDR3 DNA sequence: TGTGCCATCAGTGACCGGGGACGGGGCTCTGGGGCCAACGTCCTGACTTTC. Translated: CAISDRGRGSGANVLTF.

The chain has TRBV28 and TRBJ2-5; TRBD1 aligns across 7 bases. This CDR3 is 15 amino acids long. V shed 5 bases, J shed 2 bases, and the junction held 8 bases outside the gene matches. The germline CDR1 and CDR2 sequences are MDHEN and SYDVKM. CDR3 nucleotides: TGTGCCAGCAGTCTCCGGGACAGTGGTCAAGAGACCCAGTACTTC. It encodes CASSLRDSGQETQYF.

The chain combines TRBV7-2 with TRBJ1-2, with D possibly matching TRBD1 (6 bases). Looked up from germline, CDR1 is SGHTA and CDR2 is FQGNSA. V lost 0 bases, J lost 0 bases, and 8 bases lay in between. The CDR3 is 15 amino acids. This CDR3 reads CASSLAWGPNYGYTF. CDR3 sequence (DNA): TGTGCCAGCAGCTTAGCTTGGGGGCCTAACTATGGCTACACCTTC.

This chain links TRBV19 with TRBJ2-3, with TRBD2 identical over 9 bases. There are 14 residues in the CDR3. After removal of 9 bases from V and 2 bases from J, the junction contained 6 bases not matched to a gene. Looked up from germline, CDR1 is LNHDA and CDR2 is SQIVND (reference sequence). The CDR3 DNA follows: TGTGCCAGCTGTGCGGGGGGGCACACAGATACGCAGTATTTT. Amino acid sequence: CASCAGGHTDTQYF. The entire variable domain, with the rest obtained from reference TRBV19 and TRBJ2-3, is as follows: DGGITQSPKYLFRKEGQNVTLSCEQNLNHDAMYWYRQDPGQGLRLIYYSQIVNDFQKGDIAEGYSVSREKKESFPLTVTSAQKNPTAFYLCASCAGGHTDTQYFGPGTRLTVL.

This chain joins TRBV6-1 and TRBJ1-4, with 7 bases identical to TRBD1. Germline CDR1 and CDR2: MNHNS and SASEGT. V gave up 3 bases and J gave up 5 bases; unmatched junction bases: 15. The CDR3 is made up of 18 amino acids. CDR3 amino acids: CASSEGGRGFIRNEKLFF. CDR3 in DNA: TGTGCCAGCAGTGAGGGAGGCAGGGGGTTTATCAGGAATGAAAAACTGTTTTTT.

Worth noting for this clone: Other DNA sequences in this specimen translate into the identical CDR3. This chain uses TRBV2 with TRBJ2-7; D may be TRBD1 (5 bases). Germline V CDR1 and CDR2: SNHLY, FYNNEI. Trimming took off 2 bases at V and 5 bases at J, with 7 bases between the two ends. There are 12 residues in the CDR3. The CDR3 DNA is TGTGCCAGCAGTGAACAGGGTGACGAGCAGTACTTC. Encoded protein: CASSEQGDEQYF.

V gene TRBV29-1 combines with J gene TRBJ2-1; 10 bases are a match to TRBD1. This CDR3 contains 14 residues. Per germline, CDR1 SQVTM and CDR2 ANQGSEA. With V trimmed by 6 bases and J by 6 bases, 8 bases remained unmatched. Written as DNA, the CDR3 is TGCAGCGTAGATTGGGGACAGGGGACCAATGAGCAGTTCTTC. It yields the protein CSVDWGQGTNEQFF.